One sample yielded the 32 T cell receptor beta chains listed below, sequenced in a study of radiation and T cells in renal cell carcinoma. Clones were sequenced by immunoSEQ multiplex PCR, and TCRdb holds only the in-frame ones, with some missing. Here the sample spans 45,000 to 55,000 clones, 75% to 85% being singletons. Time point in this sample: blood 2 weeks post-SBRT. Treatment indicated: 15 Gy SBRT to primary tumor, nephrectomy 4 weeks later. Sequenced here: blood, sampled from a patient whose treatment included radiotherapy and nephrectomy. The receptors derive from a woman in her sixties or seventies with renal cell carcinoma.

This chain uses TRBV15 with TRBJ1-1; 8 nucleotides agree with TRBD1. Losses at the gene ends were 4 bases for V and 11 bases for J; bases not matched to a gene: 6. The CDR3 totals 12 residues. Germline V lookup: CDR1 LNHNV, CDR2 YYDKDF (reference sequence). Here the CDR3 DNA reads TGTGCCACCAGCACGGGGGACAGGACGGCTTTCTTT. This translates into CATSTGDRTAFF.

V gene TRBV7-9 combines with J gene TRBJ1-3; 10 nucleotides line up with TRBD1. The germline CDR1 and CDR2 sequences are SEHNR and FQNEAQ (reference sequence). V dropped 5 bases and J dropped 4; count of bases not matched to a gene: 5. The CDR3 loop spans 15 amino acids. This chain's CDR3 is CASSGDRGRGNTIYF. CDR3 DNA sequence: TGTGCCAGCAGCGGCGACAGGGGGCGAGGAAACACCATATATTTT.

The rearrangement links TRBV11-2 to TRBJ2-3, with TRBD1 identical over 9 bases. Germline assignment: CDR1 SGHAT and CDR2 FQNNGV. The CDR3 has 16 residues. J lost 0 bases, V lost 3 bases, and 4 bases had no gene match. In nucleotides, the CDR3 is TGTGCCAGCAGCTTGGGACAGGGATATAGCACAGATACGCAGTATTTT. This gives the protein CASSLGQGYSTDTQYF.

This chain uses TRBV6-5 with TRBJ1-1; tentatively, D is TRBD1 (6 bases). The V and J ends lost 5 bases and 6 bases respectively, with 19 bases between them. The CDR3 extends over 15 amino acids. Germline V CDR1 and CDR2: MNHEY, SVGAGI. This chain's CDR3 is CASSGYADSRAEAFF. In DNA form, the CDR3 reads TGTGCCAGCAGTGGATACGCGGACAGTCGCGCTGAAGCTTTCTTT.

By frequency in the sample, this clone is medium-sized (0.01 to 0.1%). Written as DNA, the CDR3 is TGTGCCAGCAGGCAGAAGGGAGGTTTGGACTATGGCTACACCTTC. Translating gives CASRQKGGLDYGYTF. The chain couples TRBV6-5 to TRBJ1-2; no clear D. This CDR3 has 15 amino acids. Germline V lookup: CDR1 MNHEY, CDR2 SVGAGI. Trimming removed 6 bases from V and 3 bases from J, with 17 bases in between.

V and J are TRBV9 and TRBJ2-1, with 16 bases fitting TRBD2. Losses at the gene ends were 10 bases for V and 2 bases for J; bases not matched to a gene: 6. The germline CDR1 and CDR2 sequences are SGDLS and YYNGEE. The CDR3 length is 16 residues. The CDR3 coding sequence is TGTGCCTCCGGGACTAGCGGGAGGGCTACCTACAATGAGCAGTTCTTC. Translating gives CASGTSGRATYNEQFF.

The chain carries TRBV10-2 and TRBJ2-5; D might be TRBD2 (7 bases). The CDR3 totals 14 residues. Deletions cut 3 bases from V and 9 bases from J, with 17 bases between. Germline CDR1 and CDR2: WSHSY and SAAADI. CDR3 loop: CASSERGGAGAQYF. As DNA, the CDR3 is TGCGCCAGCAGTGAACGAGGGGGGGCCGGGGCCCAGTACTTC.

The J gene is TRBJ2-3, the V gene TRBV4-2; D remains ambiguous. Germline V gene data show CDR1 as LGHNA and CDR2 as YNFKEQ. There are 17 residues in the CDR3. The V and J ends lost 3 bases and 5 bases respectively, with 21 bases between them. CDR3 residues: CASSHDSWAPEGDTQYF. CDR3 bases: TGTGCCAGCAGCCATGATAGCTGGGCCCCCGAAGGAGATACGCAGTATTTT.

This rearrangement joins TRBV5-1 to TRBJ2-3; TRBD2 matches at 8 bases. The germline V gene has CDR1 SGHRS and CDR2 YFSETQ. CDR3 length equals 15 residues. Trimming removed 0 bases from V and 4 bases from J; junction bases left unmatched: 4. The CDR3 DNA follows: TGCGCCAGCAGCTTGGCGGGGGGGACTCCAGATACGCAGTATTTT. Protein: CASSLAGGTPDTQYF.

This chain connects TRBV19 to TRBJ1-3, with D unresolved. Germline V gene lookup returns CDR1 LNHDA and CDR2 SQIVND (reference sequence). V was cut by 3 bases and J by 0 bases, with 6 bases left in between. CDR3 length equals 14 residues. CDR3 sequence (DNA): TGTGCCAGTAGTATGAGGACCTCTGGAAACACCATATATTTT. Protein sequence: CASSMRTSGNTIYF.

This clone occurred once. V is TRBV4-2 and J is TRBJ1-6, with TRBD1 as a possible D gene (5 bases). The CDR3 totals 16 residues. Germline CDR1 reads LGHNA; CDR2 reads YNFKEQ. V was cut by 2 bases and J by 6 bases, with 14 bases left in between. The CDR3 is CASSQPLTAPNSPLHF. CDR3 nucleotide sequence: TGTGCCAGCAGCCAACCATTGACAGCGCCTAATTCACCCCTCCACTTT.

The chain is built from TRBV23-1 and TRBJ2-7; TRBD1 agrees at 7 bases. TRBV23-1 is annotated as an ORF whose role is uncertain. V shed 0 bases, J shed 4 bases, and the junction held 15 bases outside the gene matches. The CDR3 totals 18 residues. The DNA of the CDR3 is TGCGCCAGCAGTCAATCCCCGGGACAGAAAACGTCGGCTTACGAGCAGTACTTC. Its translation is CASSQSPGQKTSAYEQYF.

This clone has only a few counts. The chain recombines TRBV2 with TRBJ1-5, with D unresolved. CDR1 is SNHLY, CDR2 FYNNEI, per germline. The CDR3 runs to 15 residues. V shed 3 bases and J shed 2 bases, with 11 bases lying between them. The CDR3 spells CASSEEGSGNQPQHF. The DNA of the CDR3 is TGTGCCAGCAGTGAGGAGGGTTCGGGCAATCAGCCCCAGCATTTT.

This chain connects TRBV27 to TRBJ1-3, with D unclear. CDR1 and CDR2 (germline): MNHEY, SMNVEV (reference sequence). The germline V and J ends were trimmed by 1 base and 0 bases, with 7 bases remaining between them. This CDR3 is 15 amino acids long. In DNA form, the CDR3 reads TGTGCCAGCAGTTTATATGCCAGCTCTGGAAACACCATATATTTT. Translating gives CASSLYASSGNTIYF.

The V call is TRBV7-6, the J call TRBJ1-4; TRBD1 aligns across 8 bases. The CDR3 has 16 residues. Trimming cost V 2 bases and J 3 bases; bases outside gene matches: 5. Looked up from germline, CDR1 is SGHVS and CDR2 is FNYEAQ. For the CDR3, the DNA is TGTGCCAGCAGCTTATACCAGGGGGCAGCTAATGAAAAACTGTTTTTT. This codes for CASSLYQGAANEKLFF.

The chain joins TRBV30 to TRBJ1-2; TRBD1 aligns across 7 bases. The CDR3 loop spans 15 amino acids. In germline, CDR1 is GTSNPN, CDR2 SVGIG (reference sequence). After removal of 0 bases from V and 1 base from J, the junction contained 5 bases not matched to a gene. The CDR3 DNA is TGTGCCTGGAGTGTTTGGCAGGGGGTTAACTATGGCTACACCTTC. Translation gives CAWSVWQGVNYGYTF.

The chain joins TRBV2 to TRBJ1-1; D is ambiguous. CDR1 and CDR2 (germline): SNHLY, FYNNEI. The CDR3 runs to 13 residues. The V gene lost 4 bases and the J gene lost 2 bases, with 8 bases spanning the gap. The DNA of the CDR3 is TGTGCCAGCAGTGCGGGAGCCAACACTGAAGCTTTCTTT. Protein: CASSAGANTEAFF.

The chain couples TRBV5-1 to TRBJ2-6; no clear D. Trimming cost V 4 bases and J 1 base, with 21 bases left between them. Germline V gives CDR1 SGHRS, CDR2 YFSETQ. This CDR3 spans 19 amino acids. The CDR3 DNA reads TGCGCCAGCAGCCCGCGGACCGTTTCCACACTATCTGGGGCCAACGTCCTGACTTTC. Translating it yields CASSPRTVSTLSGANVLTF.

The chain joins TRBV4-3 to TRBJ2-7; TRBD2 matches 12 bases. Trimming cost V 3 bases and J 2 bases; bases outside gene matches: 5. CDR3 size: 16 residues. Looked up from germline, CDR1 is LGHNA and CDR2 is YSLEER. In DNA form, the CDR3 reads TGCGCCAGCAGCCAGGGACTAGCGGGTTCAACCTACGAGCAGTACTTC. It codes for CASSQGLAGSTYEQYF.

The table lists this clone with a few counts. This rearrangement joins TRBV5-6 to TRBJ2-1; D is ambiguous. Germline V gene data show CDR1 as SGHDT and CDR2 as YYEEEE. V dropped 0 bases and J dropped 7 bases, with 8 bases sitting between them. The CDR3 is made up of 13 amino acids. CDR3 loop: CASSLAGGNEQFF. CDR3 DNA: TGTGCCAGCAGCTTGGCCGGTGGAAATGAGCAGTTCTTC.

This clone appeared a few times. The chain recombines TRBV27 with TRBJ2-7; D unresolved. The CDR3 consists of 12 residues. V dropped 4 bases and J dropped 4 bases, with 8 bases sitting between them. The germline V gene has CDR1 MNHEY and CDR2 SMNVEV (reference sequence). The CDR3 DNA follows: TGTGCCAGCAGTTCCGTGGGGTACGAGCAGTACTTC. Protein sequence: CASSSVGYEQYF.

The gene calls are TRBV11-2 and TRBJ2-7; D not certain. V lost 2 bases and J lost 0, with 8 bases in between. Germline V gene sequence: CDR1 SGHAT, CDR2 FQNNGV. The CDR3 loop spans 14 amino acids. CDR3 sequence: CASSLIGPSYEQYF. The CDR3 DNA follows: TGTGCCAGCAGCTTAATAGGCCCCTCCTACGAGCAGTACTTC.

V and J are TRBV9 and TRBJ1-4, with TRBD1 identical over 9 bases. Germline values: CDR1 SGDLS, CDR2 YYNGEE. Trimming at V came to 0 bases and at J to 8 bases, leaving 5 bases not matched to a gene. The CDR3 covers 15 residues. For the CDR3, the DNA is TGTGCCAGCAGCGTAGCCATAGGACAGGGGGAAAAACTGTTTTTT. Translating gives CASSVAIGQGEKLFF.

The CDR3 nucleotides read TGTGCCAGCTCACCGACTAGCGGGAACTACGAGCAGTACTTC. Protein product: CASSPTSGNYEQYF. This sequence joins TRBV18 and TRBJ2-7; 11 bases agree with TRBD2. Germline V gives CDR1 KGHSH, CDR2 LQKENI. Unmatched junction bases numbered 1, after V lost 3 bases and J lost 3 bases. The CDR3 spans 14 residues.

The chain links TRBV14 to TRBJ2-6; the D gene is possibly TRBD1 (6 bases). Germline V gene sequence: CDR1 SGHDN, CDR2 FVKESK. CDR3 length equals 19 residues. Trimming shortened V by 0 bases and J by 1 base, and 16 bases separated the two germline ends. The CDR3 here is CASSQDSFFTGSGANVLTF. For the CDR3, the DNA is TGTGCCAGCAGCCAAGACTCATTTTTTACAGGGTCTGGGGCCAACGTCCTGACTTTC. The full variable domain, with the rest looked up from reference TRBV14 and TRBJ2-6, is EAGVTQFPSHSVIEKGQTVTLRCDPISGHDNLYWYRRVMGKEIKFLLHFVKESKQDESGMPNNRFLAERTGGTYSTLKVQPAELEDSGVYFCASSQDSFFTGSGANVLTFGAGSRLTVL.

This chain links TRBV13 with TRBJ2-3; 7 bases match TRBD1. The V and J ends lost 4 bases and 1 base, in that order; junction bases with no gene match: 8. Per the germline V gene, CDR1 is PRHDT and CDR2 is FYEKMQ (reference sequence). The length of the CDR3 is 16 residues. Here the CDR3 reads CASSSRQGLGTDTQYF. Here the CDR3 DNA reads TGTGCCAGCAGCTCCCGACAGGGTTTGGGCACAGATACGCAGTATTTT. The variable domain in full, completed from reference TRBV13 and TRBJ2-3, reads AAGVIQSPRHLIKEKRETATLKCYPIPRHDTVYWYQQGPGQDPQFLISFYEKMQSDKGSIPDRFSAQQFSDYHSELNMSSLELGDSALYFCASSSRQGLGTDTQYFGPGTRLTVL.

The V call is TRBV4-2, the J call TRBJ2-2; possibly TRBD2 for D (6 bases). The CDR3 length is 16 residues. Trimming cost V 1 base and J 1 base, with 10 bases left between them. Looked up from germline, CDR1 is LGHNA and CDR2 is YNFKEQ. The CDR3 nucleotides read TGTGCCAGCAGCCAAGTGCAAGCGGGGAACACCGGGGAGCTGTTTTTT. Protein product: CASSQVQAGNTGELFF.

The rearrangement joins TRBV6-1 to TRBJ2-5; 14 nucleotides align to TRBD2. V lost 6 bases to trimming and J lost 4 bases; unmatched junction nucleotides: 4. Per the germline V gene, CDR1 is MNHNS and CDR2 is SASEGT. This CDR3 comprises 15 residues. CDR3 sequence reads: CASRVGLAGGETQYF. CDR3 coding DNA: TGTGCCAGCAGGGTCGGACTAGCGGGAGGAGAGACCCAGTACTTC.

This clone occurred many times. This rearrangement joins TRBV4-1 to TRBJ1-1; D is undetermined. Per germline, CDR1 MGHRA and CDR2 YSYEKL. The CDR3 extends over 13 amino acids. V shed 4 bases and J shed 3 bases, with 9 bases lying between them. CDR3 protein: CASSRGIDTEAFF. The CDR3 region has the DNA TGCGCCAGCAGCCGTGGCATAGACACTGAAGCTTTCTTT.

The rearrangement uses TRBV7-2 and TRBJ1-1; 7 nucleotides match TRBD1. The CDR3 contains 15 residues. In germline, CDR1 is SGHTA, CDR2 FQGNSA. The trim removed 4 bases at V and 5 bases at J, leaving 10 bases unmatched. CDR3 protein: CASSSGPGQMTEAFF. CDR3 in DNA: TGTGCCAGCAGCTCAGGGCCGGGACAGATGACTGAAGCTTTCTTT. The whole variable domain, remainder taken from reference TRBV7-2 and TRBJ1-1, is GAGVSQSPSNKVTEKGKDVELRCDPISGHTALYWYRQSLGQGLEFLIYFQGNSAPDKSGLPSDRFSAERTGGSVSTLTIQRTQQEDSAVYLCASSSGPGQMTEAFFGQGTRLTVV.

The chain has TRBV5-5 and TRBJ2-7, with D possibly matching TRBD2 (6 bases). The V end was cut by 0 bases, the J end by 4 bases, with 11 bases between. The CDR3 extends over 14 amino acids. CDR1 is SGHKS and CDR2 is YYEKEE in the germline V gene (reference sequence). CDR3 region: CASSLGTAGYEQYF. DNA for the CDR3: TGTGCCAGCAGCTTGGGGACCGCGGGGTACGAGCAGTACTTC.

CDR3 region: CASSPGWGELFF. The DNA for the CDR3 is TGTGCCAGCAGCCCCGGCTGGGGGGAGCTGTTTTTT. The rearrangement links TRBV11-2 to TRBJ2-2; D call uncertain. The CDR3 sequence is 12 residues long. CDR1 and CDR2 from the germline V gene are SGHAT and FQNNGV. Trimming shortened V by 5 bases and J by 8 bases, and 9 bases separated the two germline ends.